One and the same sample provided the 23 T cell receptor beta chains below, sequenced in a study of OX40 agonist ivuxolimab in advanced cancers. Sequencing was performed with immunoSEQ multiplex PCR; in TCRdb, only in-frame clones are kept and a portion is missing. The profile shows about 55,000 clones, more than 70% of them singletons. This specimen consisted of CD4+ or CD8+ T cells sorted from blood, obtained in a trial of the OX40 agonist ivuxolimab. These receptors all come from an adult with an advanced solid tumor such as melanoma, head and neck, liver or kidney cancer.

This clone was seen only a few times. The CDR3 bases are TGTGCCAGTAGTATTATGGGGCACACTGAAGCTTTCTTT. Translating gives CASSIMGHTEAFF. The chain carries TRBV19 and TRBJ1-1; tentatively, D is TRBD1 (5 bases). The germline V gene encodes CDR1 LNHDA and CDR2 SQIVND (reference sequence). Trimming cost V 3 bases and J 3 bases, with 8 bases left between them. The CDR3 extends over 13 amino acids.

The chain joins TRBV29-1 to TRBJ2-1; maybe TRBD1 (5 bases). Germline CDR1 is SQVTM and CDR2 is ANQGSEA. The length of the CDR3 is 12 residues. V lost 3 bases and J 12 bases, leaving 15 bases between the germline ends. In nucleotides, the CDR3 is TGCAGCGTTGACAGGGTAGGTCGAGTGCAGTTCTTC. Its translation is CSVDRVGRVQFF.

This chain connects TRBV7-9 to TRBJ1-5, with 7 bases aligning to TRBD1. V lost 5 bases, J lost 0 bases, and 4 bases stayed unmatched. CDR3 length equals 15 residues. Germline CDR1 reads SEHNR; CDR2 reads FQNEAQ (reference sequence). CDR3 amino acids: CASSPDRDSNQPQHF. The CDR3 bases are TGTGCCAGCAGCCCAGACAGGGATAGCAATCAGCCCCAGCATTTT.

This chain links TRBV10-3 with TRBJ1-4; a possible D gene is TRBD1 (6 bases). The ends were cut back, 6 bases at V and 8 bases at J, with 13 bases in the middle. Germline values: CDR1 ENHRY, CDR2 SYGVKD. The CDR3 length is 13 residues. The CDR3 DNA sequence: TGTGCCATCAGAACGACAGGAGGGGAAAAACTGTTTTTT. Translated, it gives CAIRTTGGEKLFF.

The J gene is TRBJ2-1, the V gene TRBV19; D unclear. CDR1 is LNHDA, CDR2 SQIVND, per germline (reference sequence). V was trimmed by 2 bases and J by 0 bases, leaving 5 bases between them. The CDR3 consists of 14 residues. The CDR3 reads CASSIQGSYNEQFF. CDR3 sequence (DNA): TGTGCCAGTAGTATACAAGGCTCCTACAATGAGCAGTTCTTC. Full variable domain (remainder filled in from reference TRBV19 and TRBJ2-1): DGGITQSPKYLFRKEGQNVTLSCEQNLNHDAMYWYRQDPGQGLRLIYYSQIVNDFQKGDIAEGYSVSREKKESFPLTVTSAQKNPTAFYLCASSIQGSYNEQFFGPGTRLTVL.

This clone was seen just once. The chain links TRBV7-8 to TRBJ2-1, with D perhaps TRBD2 (6 bases). In germline, CDR1 is SGHVS, CDR2 FQNEAQ. V gave up 3 bases and J gave up 6 bases, with 12 bases separating them. The CDR3 is 14 residues long. CDR3 residues: CASSLTSLPNEQFF. CDR3 coding DNA: TGTGCCAGCAGCTTGACTAGTCTTCCCAATGAGCAGTTCTTC.

The chain links TRBV19 to TRBJ2-2; a possible D gene is TRBD1 (5 bases). Germline V CDR1 and CDR2: LNHDA, SQIVND (reference sequence). This CDR3 comprises 14 residues. Trimming removed 4 bases at V and 6 bases at J, with 12 bases between. The CDR3 loop reads CASSNQGFPGELFF. In DNA form, the CDR3 reads TGTGCCAGTAGTAACCAGGGTTTCCCCGGGGAGCTGTTTTTT.

V is TRBV4-1 and J is TRBJ2-3; no clear D gene. The CDR3 extends over 15 amino acids. Trimming took off 4 bases at V and 0 bases at J, with 11 bases between the two ends. Germline V gene lookup returns CDR1 MGHRA and CDR2 YSYEKL. CDR3 DNA: TGCGCCAGCAGCCTTCTGGGATTGAGCACAGATACGCAGTATTTT. Translating gives CASSLLGLSTDTQYF.

The chain joins TRBV6-1 to TRBJ1-2; TRBD1 matches at 9 bases. Germline-derived CDR1 and CDR2 are MNHNS and SASEGT. The V gene end was trimmed by 6 bases and the J gene end by 13 bases; junction bases not matched to a gene: 12. The CDR3 loop spans 13 amino acids. DNA for the CDR3: TGTGCCAGCAGCACCGGGACAGGGAGGATGGGCACCTTC. Translation gives CASSTGTGRMGTF.

The V and J genes are TRBV12-5 and TRBJ2-7; 11 bases are shared with TRBD1. The trim removed 0 bases at V and 2 bases at J, leaving 6 bases unmatched. Germline V gene lookup returns CDR1 LGHNT and CDR2 FRNRAP. The CDR3 length is 17 residues. The CDR3 region has the DNA TGTGCTAGTGGTTTGGTAATAGGGACAGGGGGACCCTACGAGCAGTACTTC. Amino acid sequence: CASGLVIGTGGPYEQYF.

This clone was seen a handful of times. This rearrangement joins TRBV6-5 to TRBJ2-5; D is undetermined. The V and J ends lost 4 bases and 2 bases respectively, with 8 bases between them. Germline V lookup: CDR1 MNHEY, CDR2 SVGAGI. The CDR3 totals 13 residues. CDR3 sequence (DNA): TGTGCCAGCAGTTTAATGGGTCAAGAGACCCAGTACTTC. Translation gives CASSLMGQETQYF.

The V call is TRBV9, the J call TRBJ1-2, with TRBD1 matching 8 bases. CDR1 is SGDLS, CDR2 YYNGEE, per germline. V was pared by 4 bases and J by 10 bases, with 9 bases of the junction left unmatched. The CDR3 has 13 residues. The CDR3 DNA follows: TGTGCCAGCAGCACTCCCCAGGGGGCCATCTACACCTTC. The encoded protein is CASSTPQGAIYTF.

The CDR3 region has the DNA TGTGCCAGCAGCGCGAGTCCGGACAGCAATCAGCCCCAGCATTTT. Translation gives CASSASPDSNQPQHF. V is TRBV9 and J is TRBJ1-5, with unresolved D. Germline V gives CDR1 SGDLS, CDR2 YYNGEE. The CDR3 extends over 15 amino acids. Trimming stripped 3 bases from V and 1 base from J, with 11 bases between.

This chain uses TRBV19 with TRBJ2-2; D is perhaps TRBD2 (5 bases). From germline, CDR1 is LNHDA and CDR2 SQIVND (reference sequence). The CDR3 runs to 14 residues. Trimming removed 5 bases from V and 3 bases from J, with 10 bases in between. CDR3 sequence (DNA): TGTGCCAGTAGTTTCCGGGGATACACCGGGGAGCTGTTTTTT. Translated: CASSFRGYTGELFF. Complete variable domain (other parts from reference TRBV19 and TRBJ2-2): DGGITQSPKYLFRKEGQNVTLSCEQNLNHDAMYWYRQDPGQGLRLIYYSQIVNDFQKGDIAEGYSVSREKKESFPLTVTSAQKNPTAFYLCASSFRGYTGELFFGEGSRLTVL.

J is TRBJ2-7 and V is TRBV9; 7 positions match TRBD2. V was pared by 0 bases and J by 5 bases, with 11 bases of the junction left unmatched. CDR3 length equals 16 residues. The germline V gene encodes CDR1 SGDLS and CDR2 YYNGEE. The DNA of the CDR3 is TGTGCCAGCAGCGTAGCAGGGCGGGGGACTTACGACGAGCAGTACTTC. The encoded protein is CASSVAGRGTYDEQYF. The whole variable domain, filled in from reference TRBV9 and TRBJ2-7, reads DSGVTQTPKHLITATGQRVTLRCSPRSGDLSVYWYQQSLDQGLQFLIQYYNGEERAKGNILERFSAQQFPDLHSELNLSSLELGDSALYFCASSVAGRGTYDEQYFGPGTRLTVT.

In this sample, this clone turned up once. The V gene is TRBV5-1, the J gene TRBJ2-5; D possibly corresponds to TRBD2 (6 bases). The CDR3 consists of 13 residues. Germline values: CDR1 SGHRS, CDR2 YFSETQ. Trimming pared 3 bases from V and 4 bases from J, leaving 10 bases between. CDR3 sequence: CASSSGLRETQYF. CDR3 DNA: TGCGCCAGCAGCTCGGGACTTAGAGAGACCCAGTACTTC.

This clone was counted only a few times. The gene calls are TRBV4-1 and TRBJ2-7; D unclear. V lost 0 bases to trimming and J lost 3 bases, with 9 bases between them. The CDR3 is made up of 14 amino acids. Germline CDR1 reads MGHRA; CDR2 reads YSYEKL. Here the CDR3 reads CASSQDLYFYEQYF. In DNA form, the CDR3 reads TGCGCCAGCAGCCAAGATTTGTACTTCTACGAGCAGTACTTC.

This chain connects TRBV6-5 to TRBJ1-3; D is unresolved. Trimming shortened V by 5 bases and J by 0 bases, and 8 bases separated the two germline ends. CDR3 size: 14 residues. Germline lookup yields CDR1 MNHEY and CDR2 SVGAGI. The CDR3 region has the DNA TGTGCCAGCAGTAGGCTGAGCTCTGGAAACACCATATATTTT. It yields the protein CASSRLSSGNTIYF.

V is TRBV13 and J is TRBJ2-7; D not certain. Looked up from germline, CDR1 is PRHDT and CDR2 is FYEKMQ (reference sequence). The germline V and J ends were trimmed by 5 bases and 5 bases, with 19 bases remaining between them. The CDR3 runs 15 residues. The CDR3 sequence is CASSPNPGLRHEQYF. As DNA, the CDR3 is TGTGCCAGCAGCCCCAACCCAGGTCTACGGCACGAGCAGTACTTC.

The chain has TRBV21-1 and TRBJ2-6; whether TRBD1, the table's D call, matches the DNA was not checked. TRBV21-1 is termed a pseudogene. This CDR3 contains 16 residues. The CDR3 spells CASTHTQGAGANVLTF. CDR3 in DNA: TGTGCCAGCACCCATACACAGGGAGCTGGGGCCAACGTCCTGACTTTC.

This rearrangement joins TRBV7-9 to TRBJ1-5; 7 bases match TRBD1. Per the germline V gene, CDR1 is SEHNR and CDR2 is FQNEAQ (reference sequence). The CDR3 runs 18 residues. J gave up 1 base and V 0 bases, and 9 bases lay outside the gene matches. This CDR3 reads CASSLAGDSRESNQPQHF. CDR3 DNA: TGTGCCAGCAGCTTAGCGGGGGACAGCAGAGAGAGCAATCAGCCCCAGCATTTT.

This clone was found once. The CDR3 protein is CASSVGLSSGNTIYF. CDR3 coding DNA: TGTGCCAGCAGCGTAGGCCTGAGCTCTGGAAACACCATATATTTT. This chain links TRBV9 with TRBJ1-3; no clear D gene. Trimming took off 0 bases at V and 0 bases at J, with 7 bases between the two ends. CDR1 and CDR2 (germline): SGDLS, YYNGEE. This CDR3 is built from 15 residues.

The chain joins TRBV27 to TRBJ2-7; D might be TRBD2 (5 bases). V lost 3 bases to trimming and J lost 9 bases, with 12 bases between them. Germline V gene lookup returns CDR1 MNHEY and CDR2 SMNVEV (reference sequence). The CDR3 spans 12 residues. This chain's CDR3 is CASSFEGNRQYF. DNA of the CDR3: TGTGCCAGCAGTTTTGAGGGAAATCGGCAGTACTTC.